One and the same sample provided the 2 T cell receptor beta chains below, sequenced in a study of cytomegalovirus exposure and HLA in healthy donors. The PCR used 60 Vbeta and 13 Jbeta primers. Some clones are missing from TCRdb's copy, which holds only in-frame ones; the method was immunoSEQ multiplex PCR. The repertoire holds some 130,000 clones, with 70% to 85% as singletons. The sequencing sample was made of PBMCs. Receptors originate from a woman aged 45 to 65 in good health and CMV-seropositive.

V gene TRBV28 combines with J gene TRBJ2-5; TRBD2 might be the D (5 bases). Germline-derived CDR1 and CDR2 are MDHEN and SYDVKM. V was cut by 5 bases and J by 2 bases, with 15 bases left in between. The CDR3 is made up of 15 amino acids. CDR3: CASSTSGSQQETQYF. The CDR3 DNA follows: TGTGCCAGCAGTACCTCGGGGTCACAGCAAGAGACCCAGTACTTC. Based on the CDR3 plus reference TRBV28 and TRBJ2-5, the full variable domain is DVKVTQSSRYLVKRTGEKVFLECVQDMDHENMFWYRQDPGLGLRLIYFSYDVKMKEKGDIPEGYSVSREKKERFSLILESASTNQTSMYLCASSTSGSQQETQYFGPGTRLLVL.

The chain combines TRBV6-5 with TRBJ1-2; TRBD1 agrees at 8 bases. Germline CDR1 is MNHEY and CDR2 is SVGAGI. The CDR3 is made up of 13 amino acids. Trimming cost V 5 bases and J 6 bases; bases outside gene matches: 5. The CDR3 DNA reads as TGTGCCAGCAGTCGGACAGGGCAGGATGGCTACACCTTC. It encodes CASSRTGQDGYTF.